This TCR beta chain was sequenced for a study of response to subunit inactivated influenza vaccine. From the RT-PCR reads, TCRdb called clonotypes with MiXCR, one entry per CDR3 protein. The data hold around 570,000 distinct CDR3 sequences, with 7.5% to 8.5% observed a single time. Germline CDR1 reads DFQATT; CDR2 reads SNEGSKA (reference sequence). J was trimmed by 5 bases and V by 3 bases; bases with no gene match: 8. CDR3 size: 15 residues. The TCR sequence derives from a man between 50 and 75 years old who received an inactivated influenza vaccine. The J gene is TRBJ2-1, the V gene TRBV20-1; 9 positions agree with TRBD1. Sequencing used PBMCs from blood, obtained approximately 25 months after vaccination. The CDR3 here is CSASARDRDHNEQFF. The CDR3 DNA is TGCAGTGCTAGTGCCCGGGACAGGGACCACAATGAGCAGTTCTTC.